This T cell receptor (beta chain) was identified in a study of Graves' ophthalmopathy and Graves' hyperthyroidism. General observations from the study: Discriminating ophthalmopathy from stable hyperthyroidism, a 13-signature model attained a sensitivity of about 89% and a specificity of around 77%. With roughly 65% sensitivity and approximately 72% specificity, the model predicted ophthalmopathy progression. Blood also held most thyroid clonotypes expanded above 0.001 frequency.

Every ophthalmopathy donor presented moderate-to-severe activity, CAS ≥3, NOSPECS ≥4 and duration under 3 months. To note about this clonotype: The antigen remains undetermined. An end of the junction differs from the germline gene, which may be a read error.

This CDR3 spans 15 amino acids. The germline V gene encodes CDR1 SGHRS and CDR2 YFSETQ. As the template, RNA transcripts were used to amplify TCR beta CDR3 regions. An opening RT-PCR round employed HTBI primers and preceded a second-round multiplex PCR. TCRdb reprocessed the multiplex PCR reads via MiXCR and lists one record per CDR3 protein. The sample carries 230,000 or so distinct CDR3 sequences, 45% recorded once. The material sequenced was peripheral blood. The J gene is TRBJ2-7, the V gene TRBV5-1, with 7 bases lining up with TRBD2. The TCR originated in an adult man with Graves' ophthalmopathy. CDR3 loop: CASSLRRGSSYEQYF. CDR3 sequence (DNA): TGTGCCAGCAGCTTACGGCGGGGGAGCTCCTACGAGCAGTACTTC. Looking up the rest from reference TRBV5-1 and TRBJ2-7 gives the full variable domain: KAGVTQTPRYLIKTRGQQVTLSCSPISGHRSVSWYQQTPGQGLQFLFEYFSETQRNKGNFPGRFSGRQFSNSRSEMNVSTLELGDSALYLCASSLRRGSSYEQYFGPGTRLTVT.